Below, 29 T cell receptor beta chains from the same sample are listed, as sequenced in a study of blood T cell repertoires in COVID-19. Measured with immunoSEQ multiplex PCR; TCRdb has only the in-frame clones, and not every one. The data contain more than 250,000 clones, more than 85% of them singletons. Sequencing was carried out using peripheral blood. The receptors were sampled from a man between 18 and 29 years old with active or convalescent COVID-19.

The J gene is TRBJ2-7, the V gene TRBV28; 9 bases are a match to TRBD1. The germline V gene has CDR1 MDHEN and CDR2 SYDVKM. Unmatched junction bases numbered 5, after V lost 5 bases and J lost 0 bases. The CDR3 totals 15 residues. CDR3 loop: CASSTTGGYSYEQYF. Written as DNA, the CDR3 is TGTGCCAGCAGTACGACAGGGGGTTACTCCTACGAGCAGTACTTC.

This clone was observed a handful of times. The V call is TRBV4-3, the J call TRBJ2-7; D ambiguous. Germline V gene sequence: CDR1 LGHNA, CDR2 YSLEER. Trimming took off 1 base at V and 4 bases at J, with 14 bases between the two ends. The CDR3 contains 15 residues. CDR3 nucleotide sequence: TGCGCCAGCAGCCAAGGAGGTGAGGCTAGTTACGAGCAGTACTTC. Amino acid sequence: CASSQGGEASYEQYF.

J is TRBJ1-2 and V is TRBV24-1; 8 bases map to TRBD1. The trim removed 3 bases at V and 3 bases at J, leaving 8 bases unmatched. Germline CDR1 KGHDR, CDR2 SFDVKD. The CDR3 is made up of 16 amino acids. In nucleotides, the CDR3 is TGTGCCACCAGTGATCACGGACAGGGAAGGGACTATGGCTACACCTTC. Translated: CATSDHGQGRDYGYTF.

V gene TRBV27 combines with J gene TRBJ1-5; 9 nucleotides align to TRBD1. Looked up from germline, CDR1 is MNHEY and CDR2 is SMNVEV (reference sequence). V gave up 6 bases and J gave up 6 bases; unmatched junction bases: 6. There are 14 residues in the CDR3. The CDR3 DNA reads TGTGCCAGCAGCCGACAGGGGGAGACTCAGCCCCAGCATTTT. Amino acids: CASSRQGETQPQHF.

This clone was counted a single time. The CDR3 here is CASSLRDVYNEQFF. In DNA form, the CDR3 reads TGTGCCAGCAGCTTGCGAGATGTATACAATGAGCAGTTCTTC. The chain joins TRBV14 to TRBJ2-1; D call uncertain. Trimming pared 5 bases from V and 4 bases from J, leaving 12 bases between. The CDR3 extends over 14 amino acids. Germline assignment: CDR1 SGHDN and CDR2 FVKESK.

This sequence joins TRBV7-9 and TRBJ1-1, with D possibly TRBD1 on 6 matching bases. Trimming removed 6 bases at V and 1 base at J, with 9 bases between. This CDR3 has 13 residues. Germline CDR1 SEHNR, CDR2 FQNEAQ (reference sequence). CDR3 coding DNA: TGTGCCAGCAGGGTAGGGGGGAACACTGAAGCTTTCTTT. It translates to CASRVGGNTEAFF.

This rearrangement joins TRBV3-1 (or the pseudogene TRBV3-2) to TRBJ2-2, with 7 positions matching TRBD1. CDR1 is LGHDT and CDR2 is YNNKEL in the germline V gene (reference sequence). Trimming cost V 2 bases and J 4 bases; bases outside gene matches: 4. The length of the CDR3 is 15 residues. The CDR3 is CASSQQGVGTGELFF. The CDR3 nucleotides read TGTGCCAGCAGCCAACAGGGGGTAGGCACCGGGGAGCTGTTTTTT.

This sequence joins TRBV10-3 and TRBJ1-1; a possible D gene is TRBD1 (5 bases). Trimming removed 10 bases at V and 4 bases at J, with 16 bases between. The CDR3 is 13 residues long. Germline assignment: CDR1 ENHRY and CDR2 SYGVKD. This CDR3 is CASGPLQGTEAFF. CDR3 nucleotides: TGTGCCAGCGGTCCCCTGCAGGGCACTGAAGCTTTCTTT.

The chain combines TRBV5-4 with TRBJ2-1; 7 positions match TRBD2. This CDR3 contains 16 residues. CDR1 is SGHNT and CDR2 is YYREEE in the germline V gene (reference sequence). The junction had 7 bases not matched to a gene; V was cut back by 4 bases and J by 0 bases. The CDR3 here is CASSPRAGNSYNEQFF. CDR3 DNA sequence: TGTGCCAGCAGCCCGAGAGCGGGAAACTCCTACAATGAGCAGTTCTTC.

The CDR3, as DNA: TGCGCCAGCAGCCCAGAGGCAGGGCAAGAGACCCAGTACTTC. This sequence encodes CASSPEAGQETQYF. The chain has TRBV4-1 and TRBJ2-5, with D perhaps TRBD1 (5 bases). The V and J ends lost 4 bases and 2 bases respectively, with 11 bases between them. Germline lookup yields CDR1 MGHRA and CDR2 YSYEKL. The CDR3 covers 14 residues.

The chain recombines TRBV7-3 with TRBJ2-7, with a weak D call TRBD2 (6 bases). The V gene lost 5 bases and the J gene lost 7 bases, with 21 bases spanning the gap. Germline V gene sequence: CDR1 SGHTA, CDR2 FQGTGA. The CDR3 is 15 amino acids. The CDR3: CASSAQAGSLKEQYF. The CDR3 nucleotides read TGTGCCAGCAGCGCCCAAGCGGGTTCCCTTAAAGAGCAGTACTTC.

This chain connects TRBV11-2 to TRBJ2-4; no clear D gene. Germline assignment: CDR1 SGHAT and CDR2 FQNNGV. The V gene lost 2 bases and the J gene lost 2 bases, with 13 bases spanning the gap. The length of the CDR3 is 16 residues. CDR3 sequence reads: CASSLSWLYSKNIQYF. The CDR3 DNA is TGTGCCAGCAGCTTATCCTGGCTGTATTCCAAAAACATTCAGTACTTC.

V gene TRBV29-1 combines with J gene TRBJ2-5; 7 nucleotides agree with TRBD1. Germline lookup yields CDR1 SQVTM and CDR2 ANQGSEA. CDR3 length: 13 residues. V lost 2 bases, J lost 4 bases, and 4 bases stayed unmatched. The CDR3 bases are TGCAGCGTTGAAAAGGGGGCGTCAGAGACCCAGTACTTC. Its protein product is CSVEKGASETQYF.

The CDR3 protein is CASTKPGLAGVEQFF. The DNA for the CDR3 is TGTGCCAGCACCAAACCAGGACTAGCGGGAGTTGAGCAGTTCTTC. This rearrangement joins TRBV7-9 to TRBJ2-1, with 13 bases identical to TRBD2. The CDR3 runs 15 residues. The V gene end was trimmed by 7 bases and the J gene end by 9 bases; junction bases not matched to a gene: 9. Per germline, CDR1 SEHNR and CDR2 FQNEAQ (reference sequence).

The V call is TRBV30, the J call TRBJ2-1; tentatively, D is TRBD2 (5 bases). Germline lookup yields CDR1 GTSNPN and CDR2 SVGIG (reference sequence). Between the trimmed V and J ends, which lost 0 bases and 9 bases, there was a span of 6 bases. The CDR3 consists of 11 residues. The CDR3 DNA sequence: TGTGCCTGGAGTGTTGAGGGTGAGCAGTTCTTC. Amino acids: CAWSVEGEQFF.

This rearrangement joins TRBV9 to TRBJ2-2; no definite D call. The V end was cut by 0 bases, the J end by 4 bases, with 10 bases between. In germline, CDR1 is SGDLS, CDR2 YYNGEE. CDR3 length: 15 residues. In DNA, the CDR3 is TGTGCCAGCAGCGTAGAAGTAGAAGTCACCGGGGAGCTGTTTTTT. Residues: CASSVEVEVTGELFF.

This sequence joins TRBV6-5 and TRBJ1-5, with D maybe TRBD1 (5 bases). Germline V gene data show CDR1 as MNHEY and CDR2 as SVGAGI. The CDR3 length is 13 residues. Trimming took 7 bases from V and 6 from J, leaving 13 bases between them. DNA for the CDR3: TGTGCCAGCATCGACAGAGGCGGTCAGCCCCAGCATTTT. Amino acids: CASIDRGGQPQHF.

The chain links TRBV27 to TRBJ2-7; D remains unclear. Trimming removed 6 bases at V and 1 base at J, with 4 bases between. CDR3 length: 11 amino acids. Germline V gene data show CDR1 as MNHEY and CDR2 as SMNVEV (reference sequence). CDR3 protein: CASRQSYEQYF. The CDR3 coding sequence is TGTGCCAGCAGACAGTCCTACGAGCAGTACTTC.

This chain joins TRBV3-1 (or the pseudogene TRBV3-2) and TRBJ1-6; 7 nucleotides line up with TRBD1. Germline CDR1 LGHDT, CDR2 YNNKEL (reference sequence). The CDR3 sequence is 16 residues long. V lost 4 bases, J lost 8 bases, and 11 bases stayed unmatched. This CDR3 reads CASSPQGLPGDSPLHF. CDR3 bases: TGTGCCAGCAGCCCACAGGGGCTTCCGGGGGATTCACCCCTCCACTTT.

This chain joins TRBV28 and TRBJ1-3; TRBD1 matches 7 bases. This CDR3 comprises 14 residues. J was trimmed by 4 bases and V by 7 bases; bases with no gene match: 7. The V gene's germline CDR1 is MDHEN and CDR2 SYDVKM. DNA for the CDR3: TGTGCCAGCAATCGGGACAGTACCGGAAACACCATATATTTT. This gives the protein CASNRDSTGNTIYF.

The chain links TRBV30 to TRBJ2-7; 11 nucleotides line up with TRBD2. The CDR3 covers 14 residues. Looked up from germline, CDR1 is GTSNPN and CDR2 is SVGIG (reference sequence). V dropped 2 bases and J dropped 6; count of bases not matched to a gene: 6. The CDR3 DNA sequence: TGTGCCTGGAGTTTAGCGGGGGGGCCTCGCGAGCAGTACTTC. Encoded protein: CAWSLAGGPREQYF.

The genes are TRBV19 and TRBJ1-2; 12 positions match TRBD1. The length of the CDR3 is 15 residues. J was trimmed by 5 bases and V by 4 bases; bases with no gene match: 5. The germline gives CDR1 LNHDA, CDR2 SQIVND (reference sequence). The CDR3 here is CASSTGTGGSYGYTF. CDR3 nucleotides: TGTGCCAGTAGTACGGGGACAGGGGGCAGTTATGGCTACACCTTC. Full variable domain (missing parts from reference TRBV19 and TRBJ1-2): DGGITQSPKYLFRKEGQNVTLSCEQNLNHDAMYWYRQDPGQGLRLIYYSQIVNDFQKGDIAEGYSVSREKKESFPLTVTSAQKNPTAFYLCASSTGTGGSYGYTFGSGTRLTVV.

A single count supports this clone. Written as DNA, the CDR3 is TGTGCCAGCTCACCCCTAACTAGCGCACTAGGAGATACGCAGTATTTT. Protein product: CASSPLTSALGDTQYF. V is TRBV18 and J is TRBJ2-3, with 7 bases fitting TRBD2. Germline lookup yields CDR1 KGHSH and CDR2 LQKENI. With V trimmed by 3 bases and J by 5 bases, 11 bases remained unmatched. This CDR3 contains 16 residues.

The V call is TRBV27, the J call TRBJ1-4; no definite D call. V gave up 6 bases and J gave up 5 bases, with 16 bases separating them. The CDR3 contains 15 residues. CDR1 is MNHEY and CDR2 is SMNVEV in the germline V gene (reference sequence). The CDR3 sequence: CASSLYGSTNEKLFF. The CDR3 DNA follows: TGTGCCAGCAGCCTTTACGGGTCTACAAATGAAAAACTGTTTTTT.

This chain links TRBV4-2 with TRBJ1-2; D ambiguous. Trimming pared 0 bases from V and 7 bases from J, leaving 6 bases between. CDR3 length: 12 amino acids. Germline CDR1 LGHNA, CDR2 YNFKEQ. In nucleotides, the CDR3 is TGTGCCAGCAGCCAAGATCAGGCTGGCTACACCTTC. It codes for CASSQDQAGYTF.

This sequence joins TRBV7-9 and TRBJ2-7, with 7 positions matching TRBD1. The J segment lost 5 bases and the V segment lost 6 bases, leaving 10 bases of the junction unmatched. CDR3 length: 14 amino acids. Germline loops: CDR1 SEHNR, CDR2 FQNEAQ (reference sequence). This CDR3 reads CASSFTGVSHEQYF. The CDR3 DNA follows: TGTGCCAGCAGTTTTACAGGGGTTTCCCACGAGCAGTACTTC.

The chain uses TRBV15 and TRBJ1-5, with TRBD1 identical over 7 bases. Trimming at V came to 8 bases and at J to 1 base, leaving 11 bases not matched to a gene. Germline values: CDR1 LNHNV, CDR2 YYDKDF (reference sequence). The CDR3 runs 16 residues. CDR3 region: CATRGRAGGSNQPQHF. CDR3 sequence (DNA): TGTGCCACCCGCGGTAGAGCAGGGGGAAGCAATCAGCCCCAGCATTTT.

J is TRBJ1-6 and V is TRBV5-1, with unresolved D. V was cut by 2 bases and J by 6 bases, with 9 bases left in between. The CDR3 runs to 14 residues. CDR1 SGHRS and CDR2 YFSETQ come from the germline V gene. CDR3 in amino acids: CASSFGQINSPLHF. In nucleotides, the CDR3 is TGCGCCAGCAGCTTTGGTCAGATTAATTCACCCCTCCACTTT.

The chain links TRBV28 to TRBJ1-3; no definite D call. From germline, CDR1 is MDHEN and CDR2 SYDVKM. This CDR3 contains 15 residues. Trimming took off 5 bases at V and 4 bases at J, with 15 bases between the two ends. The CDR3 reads CASSPPGGRGNTIYF. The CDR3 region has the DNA TGTGCCAGCAGTCCTCCGGGTGGGAGAGGAAACACCATATATTTT.